These T cell receptor beta chains were read from a single sample in a study of blood T cell repertoires in COVID-19. The method was immunoSEQ multiplex PCR; TCRdb's version includes in-frame clones alone and lacks a portion of them. The sample contains about 150,000 clones, more than 85% of which appear only once. Material: peripheral blood. These receptors came from an elderly woman with COVID-19, enrolled during active disease. The CDR3 runs from the conserved cysteine through the conserved F or W. The order of the fields is J gene, V gene, D gene, clone size, CDR3 DNA, CDR3 protein. A D gene is named only where the DNA matches it firmly. Expanded clones are given a class, and other clones once, few, many or no size at all.

TRBJ1-6 | TRBV9 | TRBD1 | - | TGTGCCAGCAGCCCGGGGGACAGTTGGAATTCACCCCTCCACTTT | CASSPGDSWNSPLHF
TRBJ2-1 | TRBV19 | TRBD2 | - | TGTGCCAGTAGCCCTGGGGCTAGCGGAAGTCAGGGCAATGAGCAGTTCTTC | CASSPGASGSQGNEQFF
TRBJ2-3 | TRBV19 | - | - | TGTGCCAGTAGTGTGGGGGACAACCTAAATACGCAGTATTTT | CASSVGDNLNTQYF
TRBJ2-1 | TRBV18 | TRBD2 | - | TGTGCCAGCTCACCGTGGACTAGCGGGAACTACAATGAGCAGTTCTTC | CASSPWTSGNYNEQFF
TRBJ2-5 | TRBV5-4 | - | once | TGTGCCAGCAGCTTGGAGGGGAAAAATCGGCAAGAGACCCAGTACTTC | CASSLEGKNRQETQYF
TRBJ2-2 | TRBV11-2 | TRBD2 | - | TGTGCCAGCAGCTTACGCGGGAGCGTCACCGGGGAGCTGTTTTTT | CASSLRGSVTGELFF
TRBJ1-1 | TRBV27 | - | - | TGTGCCAGCAGTTCCCCTCGCAGCGGAGATACTGAAGCTTTCTTT | CASSSPRSGDTEAFF
TRBJ1-2 | TRBV9 | TRBD1 | few | TGTGCCAGCAGCTCCAGGGACAGGACAGGTGGCTACACCTTC | CASSSRDRTGGYTF
TRBJ1-2 | TRBV12-5 | - | - | TGTGCTAGTGGTTTGGGCGGTGGCTACACCTTC | CASGLGGGYTF
TRBJ1-3 | TRBV9 | - | - | TGTGCCAGCAATCGTGGAGACGGGGGGAGCTCTGGAAACACCATATATTTT | CASNRGDGGSSGNTIYF
TRBJ2-7 | TRBV3-1/TRBV3-2 | TRBD2 | - | TGTGCCAGCAGCCTCGGGACTAGCGGCCTTCTTGGGGGGCAGTACTTC | CASSLGTSGLLGGQYF
TRBJ2-7 | TRBV11-2 | - | many | TGTGCCAGCAGCCCGATTTCTAGAATTAGCTCCTACGAGCAGTACTTC | CASSPISRISSYEQYF
TRBJ1-4 | TRBV4-3 | - | once | TGCGCCAGCAGCCATGATCCTAGGCCTTCCTCAACTAATGAAAAACTGTTTTTT | CASSHDPRPSSTNEKLFF
TRBJ1-2 | TRBV2 | - | - | TGTGCCAGCAGTGAGGTTAAGACAGGATCCTATGGCTACACCTTC | CASSEVKTGSYGYTF
TRBJ1-4 | TRBV20-1 | TRBD1 | - | TGCAGTGCTAGTTCACCCGGGACAGGGGATGAAAAACTGTTTTTT | CSASSPGTGDEKLFF
TRBJ1-1 | TRBV5-8 | TRBD1 | - | TGTGCCAGCAGCGTCGACAGGGATCGGAAAGCTTTCTTT | CASSVDRDRKAFF
TRBJ1-6 | TRBV4-3 | - | - | TGCGCCAGCAGCCCCCACAGGGCATGGAATTCACCCCTCCACTTT | CASSPHRAWNSPLHF
TRBJ2-5 | TRBV7-2 | - | - | TGTGCCAGCAGCTTAGTGGCTAGGGGGGGCCGAGAGACCCAGTACTTC | CASSLVARGGRETQYF
TRBJ1-3 | TRBV29-1 | - | - | TGCAGCGTCCTAGGGGGAACCTCTGGAAACACCATATATTTT | CSVLGGTSGNTIYF
TRBJ1-1 | TRBV25-1 | - | - | TGTGCCAGCAGTGATAGGAGGAATAGGCTGAACACTGAAGCTTTCTTT | CASSDRRNRLNTEAFF
TRBJ1-1 | TRBV5-1 | - | - | TGCGCCAGCAGCCAATTACAGTCGAACACTGAAGCTTTCTTT | CASSQLQSNTEAFF
TRBJ2-7 | TRBV19 | TRBD1 | - | TGTGCCAGTAGTGTCACAGGGGGTTCCTACGAGCAGTACTTC | CASSVTGGSYEQYF
TRBJ2-3 | TRBV5-5 | - | - | TGTGCCAGCAGCTTGGAAGGGGCAAGTAGCACAGATACGCAGTATTTT | CASSLEGASSTDTQYF
TRBJ1-6 | TRBV19 | - | - | TGTGCCAGTAGCATTTCGCGGGGGACGAGTTCACCCCTCCACTTT | CASSISRGTSSPLHF
TRBJ2-3 | TRBV24-1 | TRBD2 | once | TGTGCCACCGGGAGGGAGCCGGATACGCAGTATTTT | CATGREPDTQYF
TRBJ2-5 | TRBV11-2 | TRBD2 | - | TGTGCCAGCAGCTTAGTTTCTAGCGGGAGTTATGAGACCCAGTACTTC | CASSLVSSGSYETQYF
TRBJ1-1 | TRBV2 | TRBD1 | - | TGTGCCAGCAGCGCGAGGACAGGAGGGACTGAAGCTTTCTTT | CASSARTGGTEAFF
TRBJ1-1 | TRBV27 | - | - | TGTGCCAGCAGTTTTGGGAGGGGTAGCACTGAAGCTTTCTTT | CASSFGRGSTEAFF
TRBJ1-3 | TRBV28 | - | - | TGTGCCAGCAGTTCTCACAGTCTTTCCTCTGGAAACACCATATATTTT | CASSSHSLSSGNTIYF
TRBJ2-1 | TRBV28 | - | - | TGTGCCAGCCTCAAAACCCCCGGGAGCAGGAGCTCCTACAATGAGCAGTTCTTC | CASLKTPGSRSSYNEQFF
TRBJ1-2 | TRBV7-2 | TRBD1 | - | TGTGCCAGCAGCCCAGGGACAGTTTATGGCTACACCTTC | CASSPGTVYGYTF
TRBJ1-1 | TRBV6-5 | TRBD1 | - | TGTGCCAGCAGTCAACAGGGGTTGTACACTGAAGCTTTCTTT | CASSQQGLYTEAFF
TRBJ2-3 | TRBV7-3 | TRBD1 | - | TGTGCCAGCAGCTTAACGGCGGGACAGGGGGGCACAGATACGCAGTATTTT | CASSLTAGQGGTDTQYF
TRBJ2-1 | TRBV4-2 | - | few | TGTGCCAGCAGCCAAGATGTTCGAGGGGAGCAGTTCTTC | CASSQDVRGEQFF
TRBJ2-5 | TRBV9 | - | - | TGTGCCAGCAGCGTAGCAGTGTCGGGGACTCGGGGAGAGACCCAGTACTTC | CASSVAVSGTRGETQYF
TRBJ1-3 | TRBV4-3 | - | - | TGCGCCAGCAGCCAAGACGGAGACTCTGGAAACACCATATATTTT | CASSQDGDSGNTIYF
TRBJ1-6 | TRBV4-3 | - | few | TGCGCCAGCAGCCAAGGCCGCAGGGCAATCTCACCCCTCCACTTT | CASSQGRRAISPLHF
TRBJ2-2 | TRBV7-3 | TRBD2 | - | TGTGCCAGCAGCTTGGGGACTAGCGTAAGCACCGGGGAGCTGTTTTTT | CASSLGTSVSTGELFF
TRBJ1-3 | TRBV28 | TRBD1 | - | TGTGCCAGCATCCCCTCACAGGGGGAAGCCGGAAACACCATATATTTT | CASIPSQGEAGNTIYF
TRBJ2-7 | TRBV7-9 | - | - | TGTGCCAGCAGCTTAAAACAGGCAGGGTCGATCCACTACGAGCAGTACTTC | CASSLKQAGSIHYEQYF